This entry lists 13 T cell receptor beta chains sequenced from one sample in a study of multiple sclerosis patients with progressive multifocal leukoencephalopathy. Only in-frame clones appear in the TCRdb table, and some are missing; sequencing was by immunoSEQ multiplex PCR. The sample lists tens of thousands of clones; 70% to 90% were seen once. Noted time point: before natalizumab initiation. Sequencing was done on a sample of PBMCs. These receptor sequences come from a human donor with multiple sclerosis.

The count of this clone is one. The rearrangement uses TRBV7-2 and TRBJ1-2, with 8 nucleotides matching TRBD1. The CDR3 spans 14 residues. Germline V gene lookup returns CDR1 SGHTA and CDR2 FQGNSA. The V segment lost 1 base and the J segment 8 bases; nucleotides outside the gene matches: 6. In DNA, the CDR3 is TGTGCCAGCAGCTTAGACCAGGGGGCGGGAGGCTACACCTTC. It translates to CASSLDQGAGGYTF.

J is TRBJ2-1 and V is TRBV30; no reliable D call. V lost 2 bases and J lost 9, with 17 bases in between. Per germline, CDR1 GTSNPN and CDR2 SVGIG (reference sequence). The CDR3 length is 14 residues. The CDR3 loop reads CAWSLAASVGEQFF. CDR3 DNA sequence: TGTGCCTGGAGTCTGGCGGCGTCCGTCGGTGAGCAGTTCTTC.

This clone has only a few counts. This sequence joins TRBV7-9 and TRBJ2-1; TRBD1 might be the D (6 bases). CDR1 is SEHNR and CDR2 is FQNEAQ in the germline V gene (reference sequence). The CDR3 consists of 11 residues. Trimming took 4 bases from V and 11 from J, leaving 9 bases between them. In DNA form, the CDR3 reads TGTGCCAGCAGCTCAGGGGTACAGCAGTTCTTC. The encoded protein is CASSSGVQQFF.

The chain carries TRBV10-3 and TRBJ1-2, with TRBD1 identical over 8 bases. V shed 2 bases and J 8 bases; nucleotides not matched to a gene: 7. Per germline, CDR1 ENHRY and CDR2 SYGVKD. The CDR3 covers 14 residues. The CDR3 sequence is CAISEDDRGRGYTF. CDR3 DNA: TGTGCCATCAGTGAGGATGACAGGGGACGGGGCTACACCTTC.

This sequence joins TRBV5-6 and TRBJ2-7; TRBD2 matches 7 bases. Germline V gene data show CDR1 as SGHDT and CDR2 as YYEEEE. Losses at the gene ends were 2 bases for V and 3 bases for J; bases not matched to a gene: 14. CDR3 size: 17 residues. CDR3 nucleotide sequence: TGTGCCAGCAGCTTTAGGCTAGCGCGGGGGAATATCTACGAGCAGTACTTC. This encodes CASSFRLARGNIYEQYF.

This chain connects TRBV7-9 to TRBJ1-1, with D perhaps TRBD1 (6 bases). The CDR3 is 15 amino acids. Trimming took 5 bases from V and 5 from J, leaving 18 bases between them. CDR1 is SEHNR, CDR2 FQNEAQ, per germline (reference sequence). In DNA, the CDR3 is TGTGCCAGCAGCCCCCGGGGAGGGGGAGGTACTGAAGCTTTCTTT. Protein sequence: CASSPRGGGGTEAFF.

A few counts support this clone. J is TRBJ2-1 and V is TRBV7-3; TRBD1 or TRBD2 may be the D gene (6 bases each). CDR1 and CDR2 from the germline V gene are SGHTA and FQGTGA. There are 15 residues in the CDR3. V lost 5 bases to trimming and J lost 2 bases, with 13 bases between them. The CDR3 region has the DNA TGTGCCAGCAGCGTGGGGGCGGGGACCTACAATGAGCAGTTCTTC. Encoded protein: CASSVGAGTYNEQFF.

The J gene is TRBJ1-2, the V gene TRBV5-6, with TRBD1 matching 9 bases. Germline V gene lookup returns CDR1 SGHDT and CDR2 YYEEEE. With 3 bases clipped from V and 8 bases from J, the junction kept 2 bases outside the gene matches. This CDR3 region has 12 residues. CDR3 nucleotide sequence: TGTGCCAGCAGCTGGGACAGGGACGGCTACACCTTC. Its protein is CASSWDRDGYTF.

The table lists this clone with a count of one. The chain employs TRBV4-1 and TRBJ2-1; 8 bases map to TRBD2. Germline V CDR1 and CDR2: MGHRA, YSYEKL. V was clipped by 2 bases and J by 3 bases; unmatched bases: 3. The CDR3 sequence is 15 residues long. CDR3: CASSQTGTSYNEQFF. The CDR3, as DNA: TGCGCCAGCAGCCAAACCGGGACTAGCTACAATGAGCAGTTCTTC.

V and J are TRBV6-6 and TRBJ2-2; D perhaps matches TRBD2 (7 bases). The germline V gene has CDR1 MNHNY and CDR2 SVGAGI (reference sequence). Trimming pared 6 bases from V and 5 bases from J, leaving 16 bases between. The CDR3 totals 15 residues. This CDR3 is CASRTLGGRTGELFF. CDR3 DNA: TGTGCCAGCAGGACCCTGGGGGGGCGAACCGGGGAGCTGTTTTTT.

V usage is TRBV10-3 and J usage is TRBJ1-2; D gene unclear. This CDR3 region has 13 residues. The ends were cut back, 7 bases at V and 3 bases at J, with 12 bases in the middle. Germline values: CDR1 ENHRY, CDR2 SYGVKD. The CDR3 protein is CAITDKAYYGYTF. The CDR3 DNA reads TGTGCCATCACTGACAAGGCTTACTATGGCTACACCTTC.

V gene TRBV11-3 combines with J gene TRBJ2-1; weak D call: TRBD2 (5 bases). Trimming removed 2 bases at V and 0 bases at J, with 11 bases between. The germline CDR1 and CDR2 sequences are SGHNT and YENEEA. CDR3 size: 16 residues. DNA of the CDR3: TGTGCCAGCAGCTTATTTAGCGCGAGCTCCTACAATGAGCAGTTCTTC. This gives the protein CASSLFSASSYNEQFF.

The CDR3 DNA reads as TGTGCCAGCAGCTTGGGGGGCCGGGCGAATGAGCAGTTCTTC. Translation: CASSLGGRANEQFF. This sequence joins TRBV5-4 and TRBJ2-1, with D maybe TRBD1 (5 bases). Trimming pared 0 bases from V and 7 bases from J, leaving 11 bases between. This CDR3 is built from 14 residues. Germline lookup yields CDR1 SGHNT and CDR2 YYREEE (reference sequence). The entire variable domain, with the rest obtained from reference TRBV5-4 and TRBJ2-1, is as follows: ETGVTQSPTHLIKTRGQQVTLRCSSQSGHNTVSWYQQALGQGPQFIFQYYREEENGRGNFPPRFSGLQFPNYSSELNVNALELDDSALYLCASSLGGRANEQFFGPGTRLTVL.